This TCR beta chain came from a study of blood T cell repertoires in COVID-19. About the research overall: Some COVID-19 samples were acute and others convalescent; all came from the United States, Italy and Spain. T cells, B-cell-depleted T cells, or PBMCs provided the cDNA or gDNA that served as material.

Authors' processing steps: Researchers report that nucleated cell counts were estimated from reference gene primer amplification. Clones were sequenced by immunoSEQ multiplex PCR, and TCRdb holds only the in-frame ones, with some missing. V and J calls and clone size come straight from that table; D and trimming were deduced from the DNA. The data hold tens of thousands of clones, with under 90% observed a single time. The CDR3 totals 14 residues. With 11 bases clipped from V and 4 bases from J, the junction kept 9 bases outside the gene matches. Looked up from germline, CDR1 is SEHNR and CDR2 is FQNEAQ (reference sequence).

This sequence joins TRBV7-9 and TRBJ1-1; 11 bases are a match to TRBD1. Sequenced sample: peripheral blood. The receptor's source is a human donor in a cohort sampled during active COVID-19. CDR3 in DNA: TGTGCCGGAGGACAGGGGGCGCGGGGCACTGAAGCTTTCTTT. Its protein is CAGGQGARGTEAFF.